Listed below are T cell receptor beta chains from one sample, sequenced in a study of blood T cell repertoires in COVID-19. Only in-frame clones appear in the TCRdb table, and some are missing; sequencing was by immunoSEQ multiplex PCR. The sample holds hundreds of thousands of clones, 75% to 90% seen once. What was sequenced was peripheral blood. The receptor source for this set is a young woman with active or convalescent COVID-19. The CDR3 runs from the conserved cysteine through the conserved F or W. The D gene is left open where the match is weak. Rows may omit the clone size; those that give it use once, few, many or a size class.

J	size	V	D	DNA	CDR3
TRBJ1-1	-	TRBV19	-	TGTGCCAGTTTGGAGGGGACCTTAACGGGTGCTGAAGCTTTCTTT	CASLEGTLTGAEAFF
TRBJ2-7	once	TRBV6-5	TRBD2	TGTGCCAGCAGACCTCTCGGGACTAGCGTGAACGAGCAGTACTTC	CASRPLGTSVNEQYF
TRBJ2-1	-	TRBV23-1	-	TGCGCCAGCAGTCGGGACTCCTTCCCGCCCGATGAGCAGTTCTTC	CASSRDSFPPDEQFF
TRBJ1-3	-	TRBV13	TRBD1	TGTGCCAGCAGCACATCGGGACAGGTCTCTGGAAACACCATATATTTT	CASSTSGQVSGNTIYF
TRBJ1-5	-	TRBV6-5	TRBD1	TGTGCCAGCAGACTTACAGGGGGCCTCAATCAGCCCCAGCATTTT	CASRLTGGLNQPQHF
TRBJ2-1	-	TRBV6-5	-	TGTGCCAGCAGTTACGAAACGGGGTCGGATGAGCAGTTCTTC	CASSYETGSDEQFF
TRBJ1-4	-	TRBV2	TRBD1	TGTGCCAGCAGTGAATTGGGGACAGTTAATGAAAAACTGTTTTTT	CASSELGTVNEKLFF
TRBJ1-4	-	TRBV24-1	-	TGTGCCACCCAGCGGACGGATAATGAAAAACTGTTTTTT	CATQRTDNEKLFF
TRBJ2-1	-	TRBV6-1	-	TGTGCCAGCAGTGAAACGGAGGAGCTGGACCCTAAGTTCTTC	CASSETEELDPKFF
TRBJ2-3	-	TRBV7-2	TRBD2	TGTGCCAGCAGCTTACTAGCGGGGGGGGCCTTCAACACAGATACGCAGTATTTT	CASSLLAGGAFNTDTQYF
TRBJ2-1	-	TRBV29-1	TRBD2	TGCAGCGTTGGACTAGCGGACTCCTACAATGAGCAGTTCTTC	CSVGLADSYNEQFF
TRBJ1-4	-	TRBV14	TRBD1	TGTGCCAGCAGCCAAGCGTCGGACAGGGTGGATGAAAAACTGTTTTTT	CASSQASDRVDEKLFF
TRBJ1-2	-	TRBV19	TRBD1	TGTGCCAGTATCCCTACCCGGACAGGGAGCTATGGCTACACCTTC	CASIPTRTGSYGYTF
TRBJ2-7	-	TRBV13	TRBD1	TGTGCCAGCAGCGAGGGACAGGACAGCTCCTACGAGCAGTACTTC	CASSEGQDSSYEQYF
TRBJ1-3	-	TRBV19	-	TGTGCCAGTAGTATAGATCTAGGGACACACTCTGGAAACACCATATATTTT	CASSIDLGTHSGNTIYF
TRBJ1-5	-	TRBV27	TRBD1	TGTGCCAGCAGTTTAAGGGACAGGGAGAGGGTCTATAGCAATCAGCCCCAGCATTTT	CASSLRDRERVYSNQPQHF
TRBJ2-2	many	TRBV19	-	TGTGCCAGTAGTAAGACAGGAACCGGGGAGCTGTTTTTT	CASSKTGTGELFF
TRBJ1-5	-	TRBV15	-	TGTGCCACCAGCAGAGATAGGGGCATTTATCAGCCCCAGCATTTT	CATSRDRGIYQPQHF
TRBJ1-5	-	TRBV10-2	-	TGCGCATTAGACAGGAGAAATCAGCCCCAGCATTTT	CALDRRNQPQHF
TRBJ1-2	-	TRBV5-1	-	TGCGCCAGCAGCTTGGATCCTGCGGGGTATGGCTACACCTTC	CASSLDPAGYGYTF
TRBJ1-6	few	TRBV6-6	-	TGTGCCAGCAGTTTTGAAGGGGAAAATTCACCCCTCCACTTT	CASSFEGENSPLHF
TRBJ2-1	-	TRBV7-2	TRBD2	TGTGCCAGCAGCTGGGATAGCGGGGAGAATGAGCAGTTCTTC	CASSWDSGENEQFF
TRBJ1-5	-	TRBV5-6	-	TGTGCCAGCAGCTTGGGTTCGCAGGGGCTTAGCAATCAGCCCCAGCATTTT	CASSLGSQGLSNQPQHF
TRBJ1-1	-	TRBV29-1	TRBD1	TGCAGCGTGGTTGGGACAGGGGTTTTTGTGAACACTGAAGCTTTCTTT	CSVVGTGVFVNTEAFF
TRBJ2-3	-	TRBV13	-	TGTGCCAGCGTCGGCGGGGATATACATACGCAGTATTTT	CASVGGDIHTQYF
TRBJ1-2	-	TRBV30	-	TGTGCCTGGAGCGACTCCACCGGGGGGGCGCGGTATGGCTACACCTTC	CAWSDSTGGARYGYTF
TRBJ1-2	-	TRBV3-1/TRBV3-2	-	TGTGCCAGCAGCCACGCTATTACGGGAAGATCGACTGGCTACACCTTC	CASSHAITGRSTGYTF
TRBJ1-1	-	TRBV6-5	-	TGTGCCAGCAGTTACTCATGGACAGCGAACACTGAAGCTTTCTTT	CASSYSWTANTEAFF